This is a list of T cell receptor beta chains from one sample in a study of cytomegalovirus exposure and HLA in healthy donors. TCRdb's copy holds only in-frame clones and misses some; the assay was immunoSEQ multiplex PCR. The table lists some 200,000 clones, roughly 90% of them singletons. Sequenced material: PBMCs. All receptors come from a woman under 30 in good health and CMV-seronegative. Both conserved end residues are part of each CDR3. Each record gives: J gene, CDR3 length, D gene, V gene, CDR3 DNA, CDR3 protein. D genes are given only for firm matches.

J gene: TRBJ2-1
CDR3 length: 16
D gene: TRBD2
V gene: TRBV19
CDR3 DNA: TGTGCCAGTAGTAACGGCCGAGCGGGAGGTAACTATGAGCAGTTCTTC
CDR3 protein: CASSNGRAGGNYEQFF

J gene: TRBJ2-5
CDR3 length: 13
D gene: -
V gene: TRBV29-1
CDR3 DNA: TGCAGCGTTGGGGCAGGCAGCCAAGAGACCCAGTACTTC
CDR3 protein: CSVGAGSQETQYF

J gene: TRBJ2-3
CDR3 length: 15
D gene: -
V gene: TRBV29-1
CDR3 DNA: TGCAGCGGACGACTCTGGGAGAGGAGCACAGATACGCAGTATTTT
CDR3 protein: CSGRLWERSTDTQYF

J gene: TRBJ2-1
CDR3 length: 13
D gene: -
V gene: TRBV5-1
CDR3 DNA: TGCGCCAGCAGCTCCACAGGGTACGATGAGCAGTTCTTC
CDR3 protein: CASSSTGYDEQFF

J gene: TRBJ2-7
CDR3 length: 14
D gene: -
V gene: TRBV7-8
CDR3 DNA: TGTGCCAGCAGCTTAGAGCGAGGGATACACGAGCAGTACTTC
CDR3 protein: CASSLERGIHEQYF

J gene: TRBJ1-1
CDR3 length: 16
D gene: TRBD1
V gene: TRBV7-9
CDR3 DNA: TGTGCCAGCAGCCCCGCCAGGACAGGTCAGGTGGCTGAAGCTTTCTTT
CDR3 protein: CASSPARTGQVAEAFF

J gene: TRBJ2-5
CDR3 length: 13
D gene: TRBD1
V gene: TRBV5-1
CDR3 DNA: TGCGCCAGCAGCCGACAGGGTGAGGAGACCCAGTACTTC
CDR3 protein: CASSRQGEETQYF

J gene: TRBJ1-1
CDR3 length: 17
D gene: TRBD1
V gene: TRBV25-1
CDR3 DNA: TGTGCCAGCAGTGGTAGGAGGGGGCGAAGGGGGAACACTGAAGCTTTCTTT
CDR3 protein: CASSGRRGRRGNTEAFF

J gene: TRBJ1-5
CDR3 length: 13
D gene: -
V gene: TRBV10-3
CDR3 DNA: TGTGCCATCAGCGTAGCTAGCAATCAGCCCCAGCATTTT
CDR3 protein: CAISVASNQPQHF

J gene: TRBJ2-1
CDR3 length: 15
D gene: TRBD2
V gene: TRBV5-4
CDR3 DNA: TGTGCCAGCAGCGCTGGGGCGGGGGGGTATAATGAGCAGTTCTTC
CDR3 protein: CASSAGAGGYNEQFF

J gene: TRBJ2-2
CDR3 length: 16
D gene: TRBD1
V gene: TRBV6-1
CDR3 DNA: TGTGCCAGCAGTGAACCGGGACAGGGGCTTTCCGGGGAGCTGTTTTTT
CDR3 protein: CASSEPGQGLSGELFF

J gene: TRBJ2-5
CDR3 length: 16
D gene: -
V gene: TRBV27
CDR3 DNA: TGTGCCAGCAGTTTATTAGGGGGGGGATACCAAGAGACCCAGTACTTC
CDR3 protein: CASSLLGGGYQETQYF